This TCR beta chain is from a study of T-cell reconstitution after alpha-beta-depleted transplantation in children. Germline loops: CDR1 ENHRY, CDR2 SYGVKD. CDR3 size: 15 residues. J gave up 5 bases and V 4 bases, and 7 bases lay outside the gene matches. Unique molecular identifiers were incorporated during preparation of the TCRbeta library. MiXCR, run by TCRdb on the PCR reads, gives a single entry per CDR3 protein. This repertoire shows 90,000 to 130,000 distinct CDR3 sequences, 6.4% found once; its top ten account for roughly 25%. This clonotype was seen at least ten times. The sample was PBMCs, mostly from graft donor cells, taken 360 days after TCRalphabeta/CD19-depleted stem cell transplant. This receptor was obtained from a male patient between 2 and 9 years old who had a stem cell transplant for acute lymphoblastic leukemia, so the T cells may come from the graft donor. The V call is TRBV10-3, the J call TRBJ2-2, with 7 nucleotides matching TRBD2. The CDR3 DNA is TGTGCCATCAGTGGGAGGAGCGGGAAAACCGGGGAGCTGTTTTTT. This sequence encodes CAISGRSGKTGELFF.